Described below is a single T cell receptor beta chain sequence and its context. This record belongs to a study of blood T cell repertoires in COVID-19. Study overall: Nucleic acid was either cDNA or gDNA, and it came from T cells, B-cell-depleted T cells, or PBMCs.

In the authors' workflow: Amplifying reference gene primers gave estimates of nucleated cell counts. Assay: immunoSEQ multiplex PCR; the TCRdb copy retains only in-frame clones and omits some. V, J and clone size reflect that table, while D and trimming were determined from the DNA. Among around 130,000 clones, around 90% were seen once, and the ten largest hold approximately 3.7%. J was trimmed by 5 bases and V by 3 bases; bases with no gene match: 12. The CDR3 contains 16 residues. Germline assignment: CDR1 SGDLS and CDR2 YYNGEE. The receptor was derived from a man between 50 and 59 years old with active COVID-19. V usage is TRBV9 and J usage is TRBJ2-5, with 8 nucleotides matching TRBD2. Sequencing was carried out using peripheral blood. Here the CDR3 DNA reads TGTGCCAGCAGCGAGGGGACTAGAGGCGGTTGGGAGACCCAGTACTTC. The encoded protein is CASSEGTRGGWETQYF.